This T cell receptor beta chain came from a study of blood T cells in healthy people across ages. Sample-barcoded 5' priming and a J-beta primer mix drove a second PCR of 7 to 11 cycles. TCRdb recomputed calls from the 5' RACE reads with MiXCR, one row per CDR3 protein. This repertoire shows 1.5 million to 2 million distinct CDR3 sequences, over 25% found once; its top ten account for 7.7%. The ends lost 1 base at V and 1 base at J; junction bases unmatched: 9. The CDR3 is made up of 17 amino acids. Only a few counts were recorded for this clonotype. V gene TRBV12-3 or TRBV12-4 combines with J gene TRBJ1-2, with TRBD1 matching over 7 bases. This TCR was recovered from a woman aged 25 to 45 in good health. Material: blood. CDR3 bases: TGTGCCAGCAGTTTAGTGCTAACCGGGACAGATAACTATGGCTACACCTTC. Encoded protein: CASSLVLTGTDNYGYTF.